Presented here are 21 T cell receptor beta chains from one specimen sequenced in a study of cytomegalovirus exposure and HLA in healthy donors. Primers included in the PCR were 60 Vbeta and 13 Jbeta primers. Here immunoSEQ multiplex PCR was the method, and the copy in TCRdb shows in-frame clones only, minus some. The sample table includes roughly 88,000 clones. Material: PBMCs. These receptors originate from a man over 45 in good health and CMV-seropositive.

V and J are TRBV5-6 and TRBJ2-7; 7 bases line up with TRBD2. This CDR3 is built from 15 residues. Germline V gene lookup returns CDR1 SGHDT and CDR2 YYEEEE. J gave up 4 bases and V 0 bases, and 7 bases lay outside the gene matches. DNA of the CDR3: TGTGCCAGCAGCTTGGGAGCGGGGCAACCTTACGAGCAGTACTTC. This encodes CASSLGAGQPYEQYF.

This chain links TRBV2 with TRBJ2-1, with TRBD2 matching 7 bases. The CDR3 length is 15 residues. The germline CDR1 and CDR2 sequences are SNHLY and FYNNEI. V gave up 6 bases and J gave up 5 bases; unmatched junction bases: 10. The CDR3 region is CASRGLSGRNNEQFF. The DNA of the CDR3 is TGTGCCAGCAGGGGTCTTAGCGGGCGAAACAATGAGCAGTTCTTC.

Written as DNA, the CDR3 is TGTGCCAGCAGTTACGGTGGGGGGACTGAAGCTTTCTTT. Amino acid sequence: CASSYGGGTEAFF. The chain joins TRBV6-6 to TRBJ1-1; the D gene is possibly TRBD1 (5 bases). Per germline, CDR1 MNHNY and CDR2 SVGAGI (reference sequence). Trimming took off 2 bases at V and 5 bases at J, with 9 bases between the two ends. The CDR3 is 13 residues long.

The rearrangement uses TRBV7-9 and TRBJ1-2; D is perhaps TRBD1 (6 bases). The ends were cut back, 4 bases at V and 2 bases at J, with 11 bases in the middle. Germline-derived CDR1 and CDR2 are SEHNR and FQNEAQ (reference sequence). The CDR3 covers 14 residues. In DNA form, the CDR3 reads TGTGCCAGCAGCTCCGCCGACAGGAACTATGGCTACACCTTC. Encoded protein: CASSSADRNYGYTF.

The chain links TRBV2 to TRBJ2-1; TRBD2 aligns across 13 bases. The CDR3 has 14 residues. Germline assignment: CDR1 SNHLY and CDR2 FYNNEI. With 7 bases clipped from V and 6 bases from J, the junction kept 3 bases outside the gene matches. CDR3: CASTRLAGGNEQFF. The DNA for the CDR3 is TGTGCCAGCACGAGACTAGCGGGAGGCAATGAGCAGTTCTTC.

For this clone: At one end the junction does not follow the germline gene, possibly because of a read error. This chain uses TRBV7-9 with TRBJ1-4; maybe TRBD1 (5 bases). Germline-derived CDR1 and CDR2 are SEHNR and FQNEAQ (reference sequence). The CDR3 contains 12 residues. CDR3 in DNA: TGTGCCAGCAGCTGGGGCTCTTCGGCACTCGACTTT. Its protein product is CASSWGSSALDF.

CDR3 protein: CASSQGQGGETQYF. The DNA of the CDR3 is TGCGCCAGCAGCCAGGGACAGGGAGGGGAGACCCAGTACTTC. The J gene is TRBJ2-5, the V gene TRBV4-3; 9 bases line up with TRBD1. Germline assignment: CDR1 LGHNA and CDR2 YSLEER. V gave up 3 bases and J gave up 5 bases; unmatched junction bases: 4. The CDR3 contains 14 residues.

This rearrangement joins TRBV5-1 to TRBJ2-3; D possibly corresponds to TRBD1 (6 bases). This CDR3 has 18 residues. Germline V lookup: CDR1 SGHRS, CDR2 YFSETQ. V lost 6 bases, J lost 2 bases, and 25 bases lay in between. CDR3 residues: CASNLGTFISRNTDTQYF. Here the CDR3 DNA reads TGCGCCAGCAACCTTGGGACATTCATTTCCAGAAACACAGATACGCAGTATTTT. Together with reference TRBV5-1 and TRBJ2-3, the CDR3 gives the full variable domain: KAGVTQTPRYLIKTRGQQVTLSCSPISGHRSVSWYQQTPGQGLQFLFEYFSETQRNKGNFPGRFSGRQFSNSRSEMNVSTLELGDSALYLCASNLGTFISRNTDTQYFGPGTRLTVL.

As concerns this clone: An end of the junction does not agree with germline; a read error may underlie this. The chain has TRBV7-7 and TRBJ1-3, with 7 bases aligning to TRBD1. The germline V gene encodes CDR1 SSHAT and CDR2 FNYEAQ (reference sequence). The CDR3 consists of 15 residues. The CDR3 DNA follows: TGTGCTAGCAGCTTAGTGGGGACAGTTAGAAACACCATATATTTT. This translates into CASSLVGTVRNTIYF.

This chain uses TRBV28 with TRBJ1-1; the D gene is possibly TRBD1 (5 bases). The V gene's germline CDR1 is MDHEN and CDR2 SYDVKM. V was cut by 6 bases and J by 8 bases, with 13 bases left in between. The CDR3 totals 12 residues. This CDR3 reads CASSPEGREAFF. CDR3 nucleotides: TGTGCCAGCAGCCCTGAGGGGAGGGAAGCTTTCTTT.

This chain uses TRBV7-9 with TRBJ2-2; 8 bases match TRBD1. Germline V gives CDR1 SEHNR, CDR2 FQNEAQ (reference sequence). Trimming at V came to 8 bases and at J to 2 bases, leaving 4 bases not matched to a gene. The CDR3 is made up of 14 amino acids. CDR3 sequence reads: CASGTGANTGELFF. As DNA, the CDR3 is TGTGCCAGCGGGACAGGAGCCAACACCGGGGAGCTGTTTTTT.

The chain couples TRBV7-9 to TRBJ2-3, with D possibly TRBD2 on 6 matching bases. The CDR3 loop spans 14 amino acids. V was cut by 5 bases and J by 0 bases, with 9 bases left in between. Germline V gives CDR1 SEHNR, CDR2 FQNEAQ (reference sequence). The CDR3 DNA reads TGTGCCAGCAGCCCCGGGACTAGCACAGATACGCAGTATTTT. Translated, it gives CASSPGTSTDTQYF.

The chain carries TRBV2 and TRBJ2-7; a possible D gene is TRBD2 (5 bases). Germline CDR1 and CDR2: SNHLY and FYNNEI. This CDR3 has 17 amino acids. Trimming took off 3 bases at V and 0 bases at J, with 18 bases between the two ends. The DNA of the CDR3 is TGTGCCAGCAGTGAGGGCGGTTGGGAGACCAGCTCCTACGAGCAGTACTTC. Encoded protein: CASSEGGWETSSYEQYF.

The chain recombines TRBV11-2 with TRBJ2-7; 7 nucleotides line up with TRBD2. CDR1 SGHAT and CDR2 FQNNGV come from the germline V gene. There are 14 residues in the CDR3. V lost 2 bases to trimming and J lost 6 bases; unmatched junction nucleotides: 7. CDR3 DNA: TGTGCCAGCAGCTTAACTGGGGGAGGGTTCGAGCAGTACGTC. Protein product: CASSLTGGGFEQYV.

CDR3 residues: CAWSFPGGSEAFF. The CDR3, as DNA: TGTGCCTGGAGTTTCCCCGGGGGGTCGGAAGCTTTCTTT. The chain couples TRBV30 to TRBJ1-1; a possible D gene is TRBD1 (5 bases). CDR3 size: 13 residues. V was pared by 2 bases and J by 8 bases, with 15 bases between. Germline CDR1 and CDR2: GTSNPN and SVGIG (reference sequence).

The rearrangement joins TRBV30 to TRBJ2-7; TRBD1 matches 7 bases. The CDR3 has 12 residues. The V gene end was trimmed by 0 bases and the J gene end by 5 bases; junction bases not matched to a gene: 1. Germline-derived CDR1 and CDR2 are GTSNPN and SVGIG (reference sequence). DNA for the CDR3: TGTGCCTGGAGTGTACAGGGGAACGAGCAGTACTTC. Its protein is CAWSVQGNEQYF. The variable domain in full, completed from reference TRBV30 and TRBJ2-7, reads SQTIHQWPATLVQPVGSPLSLECTVEGTSNPNLYWYRQAAGRGLQLLFYSVGIGQISSEVPQNLSASRPQDRQFILSSKKLLLSDSGFYLCAWSVQGNEQYFGPGTRLTVT.

On this clone: The sample carries other DNA sequences with the same CDR3. The J gene is TRBJ1-3, the V gene TRBV18; D uncertain. V dropped 3 bases and J dropped 4 bases, with 16 bases sitting between them. CDR1 is KGHSH, CDR2 LQKENI, per germline. This CDR3 is built from 16 residues. CDR3 DNA sequence: TGTGCCAGCTCACCTTACGACATTTCGGCCGGAAACACCATATATTTT. The encoded protein is CASSPYDISAGNTIYF. Full variable domain (rest looked up from reference TRBV18 and TRBJ1-3): NAGVMQNPRHLVRRRGQEARLRCSPMKGHSHVYWYRQLPEEGLKFMVYLQKENIIDESGMPKERFSAEFPKEGPSILRIQQVVRGDSAAYFCASSPYDISAGNTIYFGEGSWLTVV.

CDR3 region: CASSSRGPTEAFF. CDR3 nucleotides: TGTGCCAGCAGTTCAAGGGGGCCCACTGAAGCTTTCTTT. This chain links TRBV7-9 with TRBJ1-1; TRBD1 matches at 7 bases. The V gene's germline CDR1 is SEHNR and CDR2 FQNEAQ (reference sequence). Losses at the gene ends were 6 bases for V and 4 bases for J; bases not matched to a gene: 5. The CDR3 loop spans 13 amino acids.

V usage is TRBV4-3 and J usage is TRBJ2-2; 11 bases map to TRBD2. This CDR3 contains 18 residues. Trimming cost V 2 bases and J 5 bases; bases outside gene matches: 10. The germline CDR1 and CDR2 sequences are LGHNA and YSLEER. The CDR3 nucleotides read TGCGCCAGCAGCCAACTAAATAGCGGGAGGGCCATTACCGGGGAGCTGTTTTTT. Translating it yields CASSQLNSGRAITGELFF.

The chain is built from TRBV27 and TRBJ2-2, with 10 bases fitting TRBD2. After removal of 4 bases from V and 6 bases from J, the junction contained 5 bases not matched to a gene. Looked up from germline, CDR1 is MNHEY and CDR2 is SMNVEV (reference sequence). The CDR3 sequence is 15 residues long. The CDR3 sequence is CASSSLAGVAGELFF. The CDR3 coding sequence is TGTGCCAGCAGTTCCCTAGCGGGAGTGGCCGGGGAGCTGTTTTTT.

This chain connects TRBV9 to TRBJ1-1, with 9 bases lining up with TRBD1. CDR3 length equals 15 residues. Unmatched junction bases numbered 8, after V lost 3 bases and J lost 5 bases. Germline V gene lookup returns CDR1 SGDLS and CDR2 YYNGEE. The CDR3 reads CASSARQGDRTEAFF. The CDR3 nucleotides read TGTGCCAGCAGCGCCAGACAGGGGGATAGGACTGAAGCTTTCTTT.